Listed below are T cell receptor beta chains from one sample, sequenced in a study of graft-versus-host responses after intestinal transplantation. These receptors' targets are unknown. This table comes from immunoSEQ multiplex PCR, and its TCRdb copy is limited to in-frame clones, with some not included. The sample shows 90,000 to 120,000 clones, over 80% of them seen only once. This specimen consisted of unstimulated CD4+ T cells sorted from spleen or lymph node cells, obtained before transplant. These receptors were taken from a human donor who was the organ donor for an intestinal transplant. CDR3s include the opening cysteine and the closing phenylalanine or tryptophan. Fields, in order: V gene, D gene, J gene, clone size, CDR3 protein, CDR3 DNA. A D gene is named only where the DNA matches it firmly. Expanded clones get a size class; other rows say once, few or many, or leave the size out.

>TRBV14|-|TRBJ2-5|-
CASSFQIGGPGETQYF
TGTGCCAGCAGCTTCCAGATCGGGGGGCCTGGGGAGACCCAGTACTTC
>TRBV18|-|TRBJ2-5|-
CASSPPEEPQGTQYF
TGTGCCAGCTCACCCCCGGAAGAGCCTCAAGGGACCCAGTACTTC
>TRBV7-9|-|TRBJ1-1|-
CASSLEVEAGGAFF
TGTGCCAGCAGCTTAGAGGTTGAGGCGGGGGGAGCTTTCTTT
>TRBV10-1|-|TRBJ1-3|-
CASSERSRRNTIYF
TGCGCCAGCAGTGAGAGGTCCCGAAGAAACACCATATATTTT
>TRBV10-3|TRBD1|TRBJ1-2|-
CAISETGQEIYGYTF
TGTGCCATCAGTGAGACGGGACAGGAGATTTATGGCTACACCTTC
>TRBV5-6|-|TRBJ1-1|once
CASSPTPGVVGDTEAFF
TGTGCCAGCAGCCCCACCCCCGGGGTTGTGGGGGACACTGAAGCTTTCTTT
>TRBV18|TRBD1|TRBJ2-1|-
CASSPIGTGVTNLDNEQFF
TGTGCCAGCTCACCGATAGGGACAGGCGTTACCAACCTAGACAATGAGCAGTTCTTC
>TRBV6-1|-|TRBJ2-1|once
CASSGVSGAYNEQFF
TGTGCCAGCAGTGGGGTGAGCGGCGCCTACAATGAGCAGTTCTTC
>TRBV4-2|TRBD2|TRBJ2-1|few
CASSQEGLAGWVGNEQFF
TGTGCCAGCAGCCAAGAAGGTCTAGCGGGGTGGGTTGGCAATGAGCAGTTCTTC
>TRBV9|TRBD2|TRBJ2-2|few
CASSPPGLAGVGTGELFF
TGTGCCAGCAGCCCCCCCGGACTAGCGGGAGTCGGCACCGGGGAGCTGTTTTTT
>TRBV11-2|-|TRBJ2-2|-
CATTRGGGDTGELFF
TGTGCCACCACTCGAGGAGGGGGGGACACCGGGGAGCTGTTTTTT
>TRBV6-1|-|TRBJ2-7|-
CASKLFGGPLYEQYF
TGTGCCAGCAAGCTGTTCGGGGGCCCCCTCTACGAGCAGTACTTC
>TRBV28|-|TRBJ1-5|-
CASSLYPPGTGNQPQHF
TGTGCCAGCAGTTTATATCCTCCCGGGACTGGGAATCAGCCCCAGCATTTT
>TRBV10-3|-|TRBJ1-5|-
CAISVRDSNQPQHF
TGTGCCATCAGCGTCAGGGATAGCAATCAGCCCCAGCATTTT
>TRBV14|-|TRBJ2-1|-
CASSQVAAKLDEQFF
TGTGCCAGCAGCCAAGTGGCTGCGAAGTTAGATGAGCAGTTCTTC
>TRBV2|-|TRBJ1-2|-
CASSEEYGYTF
TGTGCCAGCAGTGAAGAGTATGGCTACACCTTC
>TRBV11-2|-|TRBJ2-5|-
CASSYDTVQETQYF
TGTGCCAGCAGCTACGACACAGTACAAGAGACCCAGTACTTC
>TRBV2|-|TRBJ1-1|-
CASSGGVRTEAFF
TGTGCCAGCAGTGGGGGGGTACGTACTGAAGCTTTCTTT
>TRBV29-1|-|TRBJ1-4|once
CSVARNEKLFF
TGCAGCGTCGCACGGAATGAAAAACTGTTTTTT
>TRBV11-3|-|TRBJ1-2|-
CASSTYGSDGYTF
TGTGCCAGCAGCACATACGGTTCGGATGGCTACACCTTC
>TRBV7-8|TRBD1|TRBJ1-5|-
CASTPGTGSGNQPQHF
TGTGCCAGCACCCCAGGGACAGGGAGCGGCAATCAGCCCCAGCATTTT
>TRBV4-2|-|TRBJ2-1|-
CASSQDLLALNEQFF
TGTGCCAGCAGCCAAGATTTACTAGCTTTAAATGAGCAGTTCTTC
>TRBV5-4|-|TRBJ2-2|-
CASSLYREGTGELFF
TGTGCCAGCAGCTTGTATAGGGAAGGCACCGGGGAGCTGTTTTTT
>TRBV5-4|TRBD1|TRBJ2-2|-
CASSSGQGRNTGELFF
TGTGCCAGCAGCTCAGGACAGGGAAGGAACACCGGGGAGCTGTTTTTT
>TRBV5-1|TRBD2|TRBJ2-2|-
CASSLLLAGATNGELFF
TGCGCCAGCAGCTTGTTACTAGCGGGGGCGACGAACGGGGAGCTGTTTTTT
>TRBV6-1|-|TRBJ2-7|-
CASVWFRDSYEQYF
TGTGCCAGTGTGTGGTTCCGGGACTCCTACGAGCAGTACTTC
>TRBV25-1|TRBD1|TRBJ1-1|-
CASRGTGRTEAFF
TGTGCCAGCAGAGGGACAGGCAGGACTGAAGCTTTCTTT
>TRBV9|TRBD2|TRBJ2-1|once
CASSVAGGRVNEQFF
TGTGCCAGCAGCGTAGCTGGCGGGAGGGTCAATGAGCAGTTCTTC
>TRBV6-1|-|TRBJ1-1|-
CASSEVRGAFSSDTEAFF
TGTGCCAGCAGTGAAGTTCGGGGGGCGTTCTCGTCTGACACTGAAGCTTTCTTT
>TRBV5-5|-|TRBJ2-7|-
CASSLFEASLYEQYF
TGTGCCAGCAGCTTGTTTGAAGCGTCTCTCTACGAGCAGTACTTC
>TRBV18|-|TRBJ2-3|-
CASSPRRVHTDTQYF
TGTGCCAGCTCACCACGGCGGGTCCACACAGATACGCAGTATTTT
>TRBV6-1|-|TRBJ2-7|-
CASSESGTPPSEQYF
TGTGCCAGCAGTGAATCAGGGACTCCACCTTCGGAGCAGTACTTC
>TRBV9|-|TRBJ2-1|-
CASSVGPSDEQFF
TGTGCCAGCAGCGTGGGCCCTAGCGATGAGCAGTTCTTC
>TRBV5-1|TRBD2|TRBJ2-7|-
CASSAGTSRRGYEQYF
TGCGCCAGCAGCGCCGGGACTAGCAGGAGAGGATACGAGCAGTACTTC
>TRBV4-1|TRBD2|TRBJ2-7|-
CASSQDRVTSGSYEQYF
TGCGCCAGCAGCCAAGATCGAGTGACTAGCGGCTCCTACGAGCAGTACTTC
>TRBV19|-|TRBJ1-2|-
CASRQTDNYGYTF
TGTGCCAGTAGACAAACAGATAACTATGGCTACACCTTC
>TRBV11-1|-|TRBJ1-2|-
CASSHPGTGKYGYTF
TGTGCCAGCAGCCACCCCGGGACGGGGAAATATGGCTACACCTTC
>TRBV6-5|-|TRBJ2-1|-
CATRDYNEQFF
TGTGCCACTAGGGACTACAATGAGCAGTTCTTC
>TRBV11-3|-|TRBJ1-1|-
CASDDKPTGTEAFF
TGTGCCAGCGACGACAAGCCTACGGGGACTGAAGCTTTCTTT
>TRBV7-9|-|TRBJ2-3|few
CASSLLTQGTDTQYF
TGTGCCAGCAGCTTATTAACTCAGGGCACAGATACGCAGTATTTT
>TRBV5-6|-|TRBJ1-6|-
CASSRQAGNSPLHF
TGTGCCAGCAGCCGACAGGCCGGTAATTCACCCCTCCACTTT
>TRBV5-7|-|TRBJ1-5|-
CASSLEAGCGPQHF
TGTGCCAGCAGCTTGGAGGCAGGGTGTGGGCCCCAGCATTTT
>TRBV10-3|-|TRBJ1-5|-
CAISAHFRGKGNQPQHF
TGTGCCATCAGTGCCCATTTTCGGGGGAAGGGCAATCAGCCCCAGCATTTT
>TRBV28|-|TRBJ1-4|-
CASSFRPGRSHSEKLFF
TGTGCCAGCAGTTTTCGGCCAGGACGATCCCATAGTGAAAAACTGTTTTTT
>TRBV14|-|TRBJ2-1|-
CASSQDSGPIKTEQFF
TGTGCCAGCAGCCAAGATTCGGGCCCAATTAAAACGGAGCAGTTCTTC
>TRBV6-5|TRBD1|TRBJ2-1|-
CASRRDRGPYNEQFF
TGTGCCAGCAGAAGGGACAGGGGGCCCTACAATGAGCAGTTCTTC
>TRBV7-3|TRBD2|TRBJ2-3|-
CASSLMTSSDTQYF
TGTGCCAGCAGCCTCATGACTAGCTCAGATACGCAGTATTTT